Following are 21 T cell receptor beta chains from one sample sequenced in a study of monozygotic twins with cystic fibrosis. Profiled with immunoSEQ multiplex PCR; TCRdb holds only in-frame clones, not every one. The repertoire holds about 32,000 clones, with more than 90% as singletons. Source material: blood. These receptors all come from a girl aged 2-10 years with cystic fibrosis.

J is TRBJ1-1 and V is TRBV25-1; D not certain. Deletions cut 4 bases from V and 0 bases from J, with 6 bases between. Per germline, CDR1 MGHDK and CDR2 SYGVNS. The CDR3 has 13 amino acids. CDR3: CASSGHMNTEAFF. The CDR3 coding sequence is TGTGCCAGCAGTGGGCATATGAACACTGAAGCTTTCTTT.

The chain carries TRBV7-9 and TRBJ2-7; 7 bases fit TRBD1. V was clipped by 5 bases and J by 3 bases; unmatched bases: 4. This CDR3 is built from 13 residues. Germline assignment: CDR1 SEHNR and CDR2 FQNEAQ (reference sequence). The CDR3 nucleotides read TGTGCCAGCAGCGGTGGACAGGTCTACGAGCAGTACTTC. Translation: CASSGGQVYEQYF.

The chain recombines TRBV4-1 with TRBJ1-2, with D maybe TRBD1 (6 bases). Germline lookup yields CDR1 MGHRA and CDR2 YSYEKL. Trimming removed 4 bases at V and 2 bases at J, with 11 bases between. This CDR3 region has 14 residues. The CDR3 region is CASSPQGLNYGYTF. CDR3 DNA: TGCGCCAGCAGCCCACAGGGCCTAAACTATGGCTACACCTTC.

The chain joins TRBV5-1 to TRBJ2-7, with 7 bases that match TRBD2. CDR1 and CDR2 (germline): SGHRS, YFSETQ. The CDR3 has 14 residues. With V trimmed by 4 bases and J by 3 bases, 7 bases remained unmatched. The CDR3, as DNA: TGCGCCAGCAGCCGGGGGGACGGATACTACGAGCAGTACTTC. It translates to CASSRGDGYYEQYF.

This chain connects TRBV7-3 to TRBJ2-1; unclear D gene. Trimming pared 5 bases from V and 8 bases from J, leaving 19 bases between. The CDR3 runs to 15 residues. Per the germline V gene, CDR1 is SGHTA and CDR2 is FQGTGA. The CDR3: CASSPSESSWDEQFF. The CDR3 DNA reads TGTGCCAGCAGCCCCTCTGAATCAAGCTGGGATGAGCAGTTCTTC.

This clone was counted once. This chain uses TRBV19 with TRBJ1-3; D not certain. CDR3 length: 16 residues. The V and J ends lost 5 bases and 0 bases respectively, with 14 bases between them. CDR1 and CDR2 (germline): LNHDA, SQIVND (reference sequence). The CDR3 region is CASSPTRTLSGNTIYF. CDR3 sequence (DNA): TGTGCCAGTAGTCCTACAAGGACCCTCTCTGGAAACACCATATATTTT.

The chain carries TRBV30 and TRBJ1-2; D remains unclear. The V end was cut by 4 bases, the J end by 6 bases, with 12 bases between. The CDR3 loop spans 12 amino acids. CDR1 is GTSNPN, CDR2 SVGIG, per germline (reference sequence). The CDR3 loop is CAWINRHHGYTF. The DNA for the CDR3 is TGTGCCTGGATCAACAGACACCATGGCTACACCTTC. Together with reference TRBV30 and TRBJ1-2, the CDR3 gives the full variable domain: SQTIHQWPATLVQPVGSPLSLECTVEGTSNPNLYWYRQAAGRGLQLLFYSVGIGQISSEVPQNLSASRPQDRQFILSSKKLLLSDSGFYLCAWINRHHGYTFGSGTRLTVV.

The V call is TRBV21-1, the J call TRBJ1-2. TRBV21-1 is recorded as a pseudogene. This CDR3 region has 17 residues. The CDR3: CASSKPDTTDREGGYTF. The CDR3 DNA reads TGTGCCAGCAGCAAACCTGATACCACAGACAGGGAGGGTGGCTACACCTTC.

V gene TRBV18 combines with J gene TRBJ1-2; D is unclear. Trimming left V 1 base short and J 2 bases short, with 14 bases between. Germline-derived CDR1 and CDR2 are KGHSH and LQKENI. The CDR3 covers 16 residues. The CDR3 loop is CASSPRRVFRNYGYTF. The CDR3 nucleotides read TGTGCCAGCTCACCACGGAGGGTTTTTCGGAACTATGGCTACACCTTC.

This chain connects TRBV18 to TRBJ2-3, with a possible D match to TRBD2 (5 bases). CDR1 KGHSH and CDR2 LQKENI come from the germline V gene. V dropped 7 bases and J dropped 2 bases, with 13 bases sitting between them. The CDR3 length is 14 residues. Written as DNA, the CDR3 is TGTGCCAGCTTCCCCGGGGAGTACACAGATACGCAGTATTTT. Its translation is CASFPGEYTDTQYF.

The rearrangement links TRBV5-1 to TRBJ2-7; possible D gene TRBD2, 5 bases. This CDR3 region has 14 residues. The V end was cut by 3 bases, the J end by 0 bases, with 10 bases between. Germline V gives CDR1 SGHRS, CDR2 YFSETQ. The CDR3: CASSYYRGSYEQYF. The CDR3 nucleotides read TGCGCCAGCAGCTATTACCGGGGCTCCTACGAGCAGTACTTC.

This chain connects TRBV28 to TRBJ1-5, with D unclear. The V and J ends lost 0 bases and 2 bases respectively, with 2 bases between them. The germline CDR1 and CDR2 sequences are MDHEN and SYDVKM. This CDR3 is 13 amino acids long. This CDR3 is CASSLCCNQPQHF. CDR3 DNA: TGTGCCAGCAGTTTATGCTGCAATCAGCCCCAGCATTTT.

The chain uses TRBV9 and TRBJ2-5; no reliable D call. Germline V gene data show CDR1 as SGDLS and CDR2 as YYNGEE. V lost 4 bases to trimming and J lost 7 bases, with 11 bases between them. The length of the CDR3 is 12 residues. The CDR3 loop is CASSPRLGTQYF. In DNA, the CDR3 is TGTGCCAGCAGCCCCCGTTTGGGGACCCAGTACTTC. Variable domain in full (rest from reference TRBV9 and TRBJ2-5): DSGVTQTPKHLITATGQRVTLRCSPRSGDLSVYWYQQSLDQGLQFLIQYYNGEERAKGNILERFSAQQFPDLHSELNLSSLELGDSALYFCASSPRLGTQYFGPGTRLLVL.

The chain couples TRBV10-3 to TRBJ2-7, with 8 nucleotides matching TRBD1. Germline assignment: CDR1 ENHRY and CDR2 SYGVKD. The CDR3 consists of 15 residues. With 9 bases clipped from V and 2 bases from J, the junction kept 12 bases outside the gene matches. CDR3 sequence: CAITPTGGPTYEQYF. The CDR3 nucleotides read TGTGCCATAACGCCTACAGGGGGGCCAACCTACGAGCAGTACTTC.

This chain connects TRBV10-1 to TRBJ2-7; no clear D gene. The germline V gene has CDR1 WNHNN and CDR2 SYGVQD (reference sequence). Trimming cost V 2 bases and J 6 bases, with 11 bases left between them. CDR3 length equals 13 residues. CDR3 sequence: CASSEIRASEQYF. The CDR3 DNA reads as TGCGCCAGCAGTGAGATTCGAGCCTCCGAGCAGTACTTC.

The chain employs TRBV4-2 and TRBJ2-1; the D gene could be TRBD1 or TRBD2 (7 bases each). The ends were cut back, 1 base at V and 5 bases at J, with 15 bases in the middle. This CDR3 spans 16 amino acids. From germline, CDR1 is LGHNA and CDR2 YNFKEQ. The CDR3 is CASSQVEQGTNNEQFF. CDR3 nucleotides: TGTGCCAGCAGCCAAGTGGAACAGGGGACTAACAATGAGCAGTTCTTC.

The rearrangement links TRBV27 to TRBJ1-2; D uncertain. V was pared by 8 bases and J by 4 bases, with 20 bases between. Per germline, CDR1 MNHEY and CDR2 SMNVEV (reference sequence). CDR3 size: 15 residues. The CDR3 DNA reads as TGTGCCAGCGCCGCCGCCCGGGTTGATAGCTATGGCTACACCTTC. Its translation is CASAAARVDSYGYTF.

The chain uses TRBV4-3 and TRBJ2-2, with a tentative D call TRBD1 (5 bases). Looked up from germline, CDR1 is LGHNA and CDR2 is YSLEER. This CDR3 region has 17 residues. The ends were cut back, 0 bases at V and 1 base at J, with 12 bases in the middle. The DNA for the CDR3 is TGCGCCAGCAGCCAAGATATGAGTCAGGGGAACACCGGGGAGCTGTTTTTT. Its protein product is CASSQDMSQGNTGELFF.

The J gene is TRBJ1-1, the V gene TRBV28; 8 bases map to TRBD1. Germline CDR1 is MDHEN and CDR2 is SYDVKM. V was clipped by 0 bases and J by 3 bases; unmatched bases: 6. The CDR3 runs to 16 residues. The CDR3 spells CASSLWYRGEYTEAFF. The CDR3 DNA sequence: TGTGCCAGCAGTTTATGGTACAGGGGGGAGTACACTGAAGCTTTCTTT.

The chain employs TRBV4-1 and TRBJ1-1, with unresolved D. Trimming shortened V by 0 bases and J by 5 bases, and 13 bases separated the two germline ends. From germline, CDR1 is MGHRA and CDR2 YSYEKL. This CDR3 is 15 amino acids long. CDR3 nucleotides: TGCGCCAGCAGCCAAGATCCAAATTGGGTGACTGAAGCTTTCTTT. As protein: CASSQDPNWVTEAFF.

This clone is a singleton in its sample. The CDR3 nucleotides read TGTGCCAGCAGTATCCTGACCCCTTTTAGCAATCAGCCCCAGCATTTT. Translating it yields CASSILTPFSNQPQHF. The chain is built from TRBV28 and TRBJ1-5; D not certain. Trimming left V 5 bases short and J 0 bases short, with 14 bases between. The CDR3 totals 16 residues. CDR1 is MDHEN and CDR2 is SYDVKM in the germline V gene. The full variable domain, with the rest looked up from reference TRBV28 and TRBJ1-5, is DVKVTQSSRYLVKRTGEKVFLECVQDMDHENMFWYRQDPGLGLRLIYFSYDVKMKEKGDIPEGYSVSREKKERFSLILESASTNQTSMYLCASSILTPFSNQPQHFGDGTRLSIL.